The 26 T cell receptor beta chains below all came from one sample that was sequenced in a study of blood T cell repertoires in COVID-19. Using immunoSEQ multiplex PCR, the repertoire was profiled, and TCRdb retains in-frame clones only, with some absent. This table holds more than 200,000 clones, around 80% found once. The sequencing sample was made of peripheral blood. The receptors originated from a woman at least 80 years old with COVID-19, enrolled during active disease.

A word on this clone: The same CDR3 is also encoded by other DNA sequences in this sample. The chain uses TRBV3-1 (or the pseudogene TRBV3-2) and TRBJ1-1; D gene unclear. Deletions cut 1 base from V and 3 bases from J, with 6 bases between. The CDR3 has 13 amino acids. CDR1 is LGHDT and CDR2 is YNNKEL in the germline V gene (reference sequence). The CDR3 DNA follows: TGTGCCAGCAGCCAAGGTCGGGACACTGAAGCTTTCTTT. Amino acids: CASSQGRDTEAFF.

The chain recombines TRBV15 with TRBJ1-1; 8 positions agree with TRBD1. The CDR3 is 17 residues long. After removal of 1 base from V and 2 bases from J, the junction contained 9 bases not matched to a gene. CDR1 is LNHNV, CDR2 YYDKDF, per germline (reference sequence). CDR3 sequence (DNA): TGTGCCACCAGCAGAGGTAAAATGCAGGGGGCCAACACTGAAGCTTTCTTT. It specifies CATSRGKMQGANTEAFF.

This rearrangement joins TRBV10-3 to TRBJ2-3; TRBD1 matches at 8 bases. Per germline, CDR1 ENHRY and CDR2 SYGVKD. This CDR3 has 13 residues. V shed 9 bases, J shed 3 bases, and the junction held 5 bases outside the gene matches. CDR3 in DNA: TGTGCCATATCAGGGGGCCAGACAGATACGCAGTATTTT. It encodes CAISGGQTDTQYF.

The V gene is TRBV30, the J gene TRBJ1-6; D unclear. The CDR3 is 18 amino acids. Trimming removed 3 bases at V and 4 bases at J, with 22 bases between. Germline loops: CDR1 GTSNPN, CDR2 SVGIG (reference sequence). The CDR3 DNA reads TGTGCCTGGAGCCCCATAGCATCCACGAGCGCATATAATTCACCCCTCCACTTT. Protein product: CAWSPIASTSAYNSPLHF.

This clone occurred once. The rearrangement uses TRBV5-1 and TRBJ2-1, with 7 positions matching TRBD2. The V and J ends lost 6 bases and 2 bases, in that order; junction bases with no gene match: 5. The length of the CDR3 is 14 residues. The germline V gene encodes CDR1 SGHRS and CDR2 YFSETQ. The CDR3 sequence is CASIAGEPYNEQFF. CDR3 in DNA: TGCGCCAGCATTGCGGGGGAACCCTACAATGAGCAGTTCTTC.

The rearrangement uses TRBV7-2 and TRBJ1-2, with 7 bases fitting TRBD1. CDR3 length equals 16 residues. Looked up from germline, CDR1 is SGHTA and CDR2 is FQGNSA. The trim removed 1 base at V and 0 bases at J, leaving 5 bases unmatched. The CDR3 is CASSLGGTVTNYGYTF. CDR3 bases: TGTGCCAGCAGCTTAGGGGGGACAGTGACTAACTATGGCTACACCTTC.

This chain joins TRBV4-3 and TRBJ2-7; 7 positions match TRBD1. The CDR3 has 17 residues. J was trimmed by 0 bases and V by 2 bases; bases with no gene match: 10. Germline assignment: CDR1 LGHNA and CDR2 YSLEER. In DNA form, the CDR3 reads TGCGCCAGCAGCCAAACTCCAGGGGCAGGGGGCTCCTACGAGCAGTACTTC. Protein: CASSQTPGAGGSYEQYF.

The rearrangement links TRBV7-3 to TRBJ2-5; D is unresolved. Germline V gene sequence: CDR1 SGHTA, CDR2 FQGTGA. The length of the CDR3 is 15 residues. Trimming removed 0 bases from V and 1 base from J, with 9 bases in between. CDR3 nucleotide sequence: TGTGCCAGCAGCTTAACTGGTATGGCCCAAGAGACCCAGTACTTC. Protein product: CASSLTGMAQETQYF. The variable domain in full, completed from reference TRBV7-3 and TRBJ2-5, reads GAGVSQTPSNKVTEKGKYVELRCDPISGHTALYWYRQSLGQGPEFLIYFQGTGAADDSGLPNDRFFAVRPEGSVSTLKIQRTERGDSAVYLCASSLTGMAQETQYFGPGTRLLVL.

The chain links TRBV19 to TRBJ2-1, with TRBD1 matching 7 bases. Germline CDR1 is LNHDA and CDR2 is SQIVND (reference sequence). J was trimmed by 0 bases and V by 5 bases; bases with no gene match: 13. The CDR3 has 18 residues. DNA of the CDR3: TGTGCCAGTAGTCCACTTCGGACAGGTTTAAGCTCCTACAATGAGCAGTTCTTC. It yields the protein CASSPLRTGLSSYNEQFF.

The chain combines TRBV5-1 with TRBJ2-1; 13 bases fit TRBD2. The CDR3 runs 16 residues. CDR1 SGHRS and CDR2 YFSETQ come from the germline V gene. V lost 4 bases to trimming and J lost 2 bases; unmatched junction nucleotides: 3. The CDR3, as DNA: TGCGCCAGCAGCACCGGACTAGCGGGGGCCTACAATGAGCAGTTCTTC. Translation: CASSTGLAGAYNEQFF.

The chain has TRBV7-9 and TRBJ1-2, with 7 bases aligning to TRBD1. Germline trimming cut 6 bases from V and 8 bases from J; bases unmatched to any gene: 9. The CDR3 is made up of 13 amino acids. Germline CDR1 reads SEHNR; CDR2 reads FQNEAQ (reference sequence). The CDR3 nucleotides are TGTGCCAGCAGGTTAACAGGGGTCGGCGGCTACACCTTC. Encoded protein: CASRLTGVGGYTF.

This clone was seen only once. For the CDR3, the DNA is TGTGCCAGCAGCTTAGGGGCAGGGAGGGAGACCCAGTACTTC. As protein: CASSLGAGRETQYF. The J gene is TRBJ2-5, the V gene TRBV7-2, with a tentative D call TRBD2 (6 bases). The CDR3 consists of 14 residues. Trimming cost V 1 base and J 5 bases, with 11 bases left between them. CDR1 is SGHTA and CDR2 is FQGNSA in the germline V gene. The full variable domain, its missing parts supplied by reference TRBV7-2 and TRBJ2-5, is GAGVSQSPSNKVTEKGKDVELRCDPISGHTALYWYRQSLGQGLEFLIYFQGNSAPDKSGLPSDRFSAERTGGSVSTLTIQRTQQEDSAVYLCASSLGAGRETQYFGPGTRLLVL.

The chain couples TRBV20-1 to TRBJ2-7; 9 bases fit TRBD2. Trimming at V came to 3 bases and at J to 0 bases, leaving 6 bases not matched to a gene. The CDR3 contains 15 residues. In germline, CDR1 is DFQATT, CDR2 SNEGSKA (reference sequence). The CDR3 protein is CSASEASGASYEQYF. The CDR3, as DNA: TGCAGTGCTAGTGAGGCTAGCGGGGCCTCCTACGAGCAGTACTTC.

V and J are TRBV14 and TRBJ2-3; D perhaps matches TRBD2 (6 bases). The germline V gene encodes CDR1 SGHDN and CDR2 FVKESK. The CDR3 has 15 amino acids. V gave up 1 base and J gave up 5 bases, with 13 bases separating them. The CDR3 DNA reads TGTGCCAGCAGCCAAGGGGTCCAGGGAGGAGATACGCAGTATTTT. This codes for CASSQGVQGGDTQYF.

The V and J genes are TRBV6-5 and TRBJ2-3; 7 bases fit TRBD1. From germline, CDR1 is MNHEY and CDR2 SVGAGI. The CDR3 covers 15 residues. Unmatched junction bases numbered 6, after V lost 2 bases and J lost 4 bases. This chain's CDR3 is CASSYTPTGPDTQYF. The CDR3 region has the DNA TGTGCCAGCAGTTACACACCGACAGGGCCAGATACGCAGTATTTT.

This rearrangement joins TRBV2 to TRBJ1-5; possibly TRBD1 for D (5 bases). Germline CDR1 SNHLY, CDR2 FYNNEI. Trimming took 6 bases from V and 3 from J, leaving 12 bases between them. The CDR3 has 14 amino acids. The CDR3 DNA reads as TGTGCCAGCAGCCTACAGGCCGACAATCAGCCCCAGCATTTT. This gives the protein CASSLQADNQPQHF. Complete variable domain (other parts from reference TRBV2 and TRBJ1-5): EPEVTQTPSHQVTQMGQEVILRCVPISNHLYFYWYRQILGQKVEFLVSFYNNEISEKSEIFDDQFSVERPDGSNFTLKIRSTKLEDSAMYFCASSLQADNQPQHFGDGTRLSIL.

The chain couples TRBV28 to TRBJ1-5; 10 positions agree with TRBD1. Trimming at V came to 8 bases and at J to 3 bases, leaving 10 bases not matched to a gene. CDR1 and CDR2 from the germline V gene are MDHEN and SYDVKM. The CDR3 consists of 16 residues. The chain's CDR3 is CASGTLGQGSNQPQHF. The CDR3 DNA sequence: TGTGCCAGCGGCACCCTGGGACAGGGGTCCAATCAGCCCCAGCATTTT.

This sequence joins TRBV30 and TRBJ1-6; TRBD1 is a possible D gene (5 bases). The CDR3 contains 14 residues. Germline assignment: CDR1 GTSNPN and CDR2 SVGIG (reference sequence). The V gene lost 3 bases and the J gene lost 7 bases, with 13 bases spanning the gap. The CDR3, as DNA: TGTGCCTGGAGATTCGACGGGGGGAATTCACCCCTCCACTTT. Translation: CAWRFDGGNSPLHF.

The J gene is TRBJ2-7, the V gene TRBV10-3; 8 positions match TRBD1. Germline CDR1 and CDR2: ENHRY and SYGVKD. The CDR3 is 21 amino acids. The V and J ends lost 4 bases and 3 bases, in that order; junction bases with no gene match: 26. CDR3 bases: TGTGCCATCAGTGGGACAGGGAACTCAGGCAGGGAAGCTCCCTCGCTCTACGAGCAGTACTTC. It specifies CAISGTGNSGREAPSLYEQYF.

This chain connects TRBV7-2 to TRBJ2-1; D gene ambiguous. Looked up from germline, CDR1 is SGHTA and CDR2 is FQGNSA. V lost 4 bases to trimming and J lost 4 bases, with 20 bases between them. This CDR3 spans 17 amino acids. The CDR3 sequence: CASSSRGTGGWYNEQFF. CDR3 DNA sequence: TGTGCCAGCAGCTCGAGAGGAACGGGTGGGTGGTACAATGAGCAGTTCTTC.

The CDR3 nucleotides read TGTGCCAGCAGCTTGGCAAATCAGCCCCAGCATTTT. Protein product: CASSLANQPQHF. This chain connects TRBV7-2 to TRBJ1-5, with D unresolved. CDR1 is SGHTA, CDR2 FQGNSA, per germline. This CDR3 spans 12 amino acids. Trimming left V 3 bases short and J 4 bases short, with 4 bases between.

The gene calls are TRBV28 and TRBJ2-5, with 11 bases aligning to TRBD2. This CDR3 is built from 14 residues. V was clipped by 8 bases and J by 7 bases; unmatched bases: 9. Germline values: CDR1 MDHEN, CDR2 SYDVKM. Here the CDR3 DNA reads TGTGCCAGCTCTACTAGCGGGGGAGTTGGGACCCAGTACTTC. Protein sequence: CASSTSGGVGTQYF.

This clone was detected a few times. The chain joins TRBV5-4 to TRBJ1-4; a weak D match, TRBD1 (5 bases). Germline V gene data show CDR1 as SGHNT and CDR2 as YYREEE (reference sequence). With 0 bases removed from V and 2 bases from J, the gap between germline ends came to 11 bases. The CDR3 is made up of 16 amino acids. CDR3: CASSLGAGTTNEKLFF. The DNA for the CDR3 is TGTGCCAGCAGCTTGGGGGCGGGGACCACTAATGAAAAACTGTTTTTT.

The chain uses TRBV3-1 (or the pseudogene TRBV3-2) and TRBJ2-5; 8 nucleotides match TRBD2. Per the germline V gene, CDR1 is LGHDT and CDR2 is YNNKEL (reference sequence). With V trimmed by 0 bases and J by 4 bases, 7 bases remained unmatched. The CDR3 is 16 amino acids. The CDR3 coding sequence is TGTGCCAGCAGCCAAGACGATGGCGGGGGGACAGAGACCCAGTACTTC. This sequence encodes CASSQDDGGGTETQYF.

The table lists this clone with a few counts. The V and J genes are TRBV7-2 and TRBJ1-6; tentative D call: TRBD1 (6 bases). CDR1 and CDR2 (germline): SGHTA, FQGNSA. This CDR3 is 14 amino acids long. The germline V and J ends were trimmed by 5 bases and 9 bases, with 14 bases remaining between them. CDR3 coding DNA: TGTGCCAGCAGCCTGACAGGTTCAGGTTCACCCCTCCACTTT. Amino acids: CASSLTGSGSPLHF.

The chain has TRBV2 and TRBJ2-2; 10 bases map to TRBD2. V gave up 7 bases and J gave up 4 bases; unmatched junction bases: 6. Germline loops: CDR1 SNHLY, CDR2 FYNNEI. The CDR3 spans 15 residues. CDR3 sequence (DNA): TGTGCCAGCACTGCTAGCGGGGGCCCCACCGGGGAGCTGTTTTTT. This encodes CASTASGGPTGELFF.